The 25 T cell receptor beta chains presented below share a single source sample, sequenced in a study of T cells in Graves' hyperthyroidism and ophthalmopathy. Researchers took RNA transcripts and amplified the TCR beta CDR3 regions from them. Using the HTBI primer set, a first-round RT-PCR was run on the TCR CDR3. TCRdb reprocessed the multiplex PCR reads with MiXCR, giving one entry per CDR3 protein. The table shows about 160,000 distinct CDR3 sequences, with just under 9.5% occurring only once. The sequenced sample was blood. The source of these receptors is a woman aged 18-30 years with Graves' hyperthyroidism that later progressed to Graves' ophthalmopathy.

This clonotype was picked up many times. The chain employs TRBV20-1 and TRBJ1-1; tentative D call: TRBD1 (6 bases). CDR3 length: 14 residues. Trimming shortened V by 3 bases and J by 0 bases, and 11 bases separated the two germline ends. The germline V gene has CDR1 DFQATT and CDR2 SNEGSKA (reference sequence). The CDR3: CSASRGHLNTEAFF. The CDR3 region has the DNA TGCAGTGCTAGCAGGGGACACTTGAACACTGAAGCTTTCTTT.

This clonotype was recorded at least ten times. The chain carries TRBV7-9 and TRBJ2-7, with D possibly TRBD1 on 6 matching bases. CDR1 SEHNR and CDR2 FQNEAQ come from the germline V gene (reference sequence). This CDR3 comprises 14 residues. Trimming took 3 bases from V and 4 from J, leaving 13 bases between them. CDR3 sequence: CASSFDRTRYEQYF. The CDR3 DNA reads TGTGCCAGCAGCTTTGACAGGACGCGATACGAGCAGTACTTC.

This clonotype was recorded many times. The rearrangement joins TRBV9 to TRBJ1-2, with 7 bases that match TRBD1. This CDR3 comprises 13 residues. CDR1 is SGDLS, CDR2 YYNGEE, per germline. Unmatched junction bases numbered 5, after V lost 3 bases and J lost 6 bases. The DNA for the CDR3 is TGTGCCAGCAGCGAGGGGGCGGGGGATGGCTACACCTTC. This sequence encodes CASSEGAGDGYTF.

This clonotype turned up a few times. V is TRBV2 and J is TRBJ1-2, with a tentative D call TRBD1 (6 bases). This CDR3 comprises 13 residues. CDR1 is SNHLY, CDR2 FYNNEI, per germline. Deletions cut 5 bases from V and 8 bases from J, with 15 bases between. For the CDR3, the DNA is TGTGCCAGCAGTTCCTCGGGGGGGGGCGGCTACACCTTC. Protein sequence: CASSSSGGGGYTF.

This clonotype was seen repeatedly, ten times or more. J is TRBJ1-5 and V is TRBV20-1, with D perhaps matching TRBD1 (6 bases). V dropped 5 bases and J dropped 2 bases, with 10 bases sitting between them. The CDR3 is 13 residues long. Germline V gene lookup returns CDR1 DFQATT and CDR2 SNEGSKA (reference sequence). The CDR3 region is CSAGEGGNQPQHF. The CDR3 DNA is TGCAGTGCTGGGGAGGGGGGCAATCAGCCCCAGCATTTT.

At least ten counts were recorded for this clonotype. The rearrangement links TRBV19 to TRBJ1-1; D gene unclear. V gave up 5 bases and J gave up 2 bases, with 12 bases separating them. Looked up from germline, CDR1 is LNHDA and CDR2 is SQIVND (reference sequence). The CDR3 extends over 14 amino acids. This CDR3 reads CASSAQGLNTEAFF. CDR3 DNA sequence: TGTGCCAGTAGTGCGCAAGGACTCAACACTGAAGCTTTCTTT.

Many counts were recorded for this clonotype. The chain employs TRBV29-1 and TRBJ1-1; unclear D gene. The CDR3 runs to 11 residues. Per the germline V gene, CDR1 is SQVTM and CDR2 is ANQGSEA. V was clipped by 6 bases and J by 7 bases, with 12 bases between them. The CDR3 region has the DNA TGCAGCGTCAGCCAGCCCATTGAAGCTTTCTTT. Protein: CSVSQPIEAFF. Using reference TRBV29-1 and TRBJ1-1 for the parts outside the CDR3, the full variable domain is SAVISQKPSRDICQRGTSLTIQCQVDSQVTMMFWYRQQPGQSLTLIATANQGSEATYESGFVIDKFPISRPNLTFSTLTVSNMSPEDSSIYLCSVSQPIEAFFGQGTRLTVV.

The chain is built from TRBV2 and TRBJ2-1; TRBD2 is a possible D gene (6 bases). The CDR3 extends over 14 amino acids. V lost 6 bases and J 4 bases, leaving 13 bases between the germline ends. Germline loops: CDR1 SNHLY, CDR2 FYNNEI. DNA for the CDR3: TGTGCCAGCAGGGGACTGACTCGTTACAATGAGCAGTTCTTC. The encoded protein is CASRGLTRYNEQFF.

In this sample, this clonotype turned up a few times. A much more abundant neighbour one base away suggests this may be a read error. Because the CDR3 is missing its conserved closing phenylalanine or tryptophan, this is likely a read error. The CDR3 region is CASRGAFATGELFY. The CDR3 coding sequence is TGTGCCAGCAGGGGGGCCTTTGCCACCGGGGAGCTGTTTTAT. This chain joins TRBV6-2 or TRBV6-3 and TRBJ2-2, with a weak D call TRBD1 (6 bases). Trimming stripped 6 bases from V and 4 bases from J, with 12 bases between. Germline V gene data show CDR1 as MNHEY and CDR2 as SVGEGT. The CDR3 is 14 residues long.

There are many counts of this clonotype. The chain is built from TRBV7-9 and TRBJ2-7; D may be TRBD1 (5 bases). CDR3 size: 13 residues. The germline V and J ends were trimmed by 1 base and 6 bases, with 10 bases remaining between them. Looked up from germline, CDR1 is SEHNR and CDR2 is FQNEAQ (reference sequence). For the CDR3, the DNA is TGTGCCAGCAGCTTAGAGGCAGGGCTCGAGCAGTACTTC. Its protein product is CASSLEAGLEQYF.

This chain links TRBV5-6 with TRBJ2-1; 8 nucleotides match TRBD2. This CDR3 spans 15 amino acids. Trimming at V came to 0 bases and at J to 8 bases, leaving 7 bases not matched to a gene. Germline V gives CDR1 SGHDT, CDR2 YYEEEE. DNA of the CDR3: TGTGCCAGCAGCTTGGACCTAGCGGGTCACTATGAGCAGTTCTTC. This codes for CASSLDLAGHYEQFF.

This sequence joins TRBV7-7 and TRBJ1-1, with D unclear. The CDR3 contains 13 residues. Trimming took off 5 bases at V and 6 bases at J, with 13 bases between the two ends. The germline CDR1 and CDR2 sequences are SSHAT and FNYEAQ (reference sequence). The CDR3 DNA is TGTGCCAGCAGCCCTCTCCTTGGTCCTGAAGCTTTCTTT. This gives the protein CASSPLLGPEAFF.

The table lists this clonotype with many counts. The chain carries TRBV6-4 and TRBJ2-2; no reliable D call. Germline V CDR1 and CDR2: MRHNA, SNTAGT. CDR3 length: 13 residues. Trimming removed 4 bases at V and 5 bases at J, with 8 bases between. The CDR3 loop is CASSVEETGELFF. CDR3 in DNA: TGTGCCAGCAGTGTTGAGGAGACCGGGGAGCTGTTTTTT.

CDR3 sequence reads: CASSQDRGGSGYGYTF. For the CDR3, the DNA is TGTGCCAGCAGCCAAGATCGGGGGGGCTCGGGGTATGGCTACACCTTC. The chain combines TRBV4-2 with TRBJ1-2; maybe TRBD1 (6 bases). The CDR3 has 16 amino acids. Trimming left V 0 bases short and J 5 bases short, with 16 bases between. Germline CDR1 LGHNA, CDR2 YNFKEQ.

Many counts were recorded for this clonotype. V usage is TRBV30 and J usage is TRBJ1-1; D ambiguous. The CDR3 extends over 13 amino acids. Germline V gene lookup returns CDR1 GTSNPN and CDR2 SVGIG (reference sequence). V was trimmed by 0 bases and J by 4 bases, leaving 9 bases between them. The CDR3 spells CAWSVVMGTEAFF. CDR3 nucleotides: TGTGCCTGGAGTGTAGTAATGGGCACTGAAGCTTTCTTT.

This clonotype was counted many times. The chain recombines TRBV16 with TRBJ2-7; D possibly corresponds to TRBD2 (6 bases). Germline CDR1 is KGHSY and CDR2 is FQNENV. The CDR3 runs to 12 residues. The germline V and J ends were trimmed by 5 bases and 5 bases, with 10 bases remaining between them. CDR3 in amino acids: CASSARLDEQYF. In nucleotides, the CDR3 is TGTGCCAGCAGCGCCCGACTAGACGAGCAGTACTTC. The complete variable domain, with remaining parts taken from reference TRBV16 and TRBJ2-7, reads GEEVAQTPKHLVRGEGQKAKLYCAPIKGHSYVFWYQQVLKNEFKFLISFQNENVFDETGMPKERFSAKCLPNSPCSLEIQATKLEDSAVYFCASSARLDEQYFGPGTRLTVT.

In its sample, this clonotype was seen many times. The genes are TRBV20-1 and TRBJ1-1; maybe TRBD1 (5 bases). The CDR3 is made up of 14 amino acids. Trimming took off 3 bases at V and 4 bases at J, with 15 bases between the two ends. Looked up from germline, CDR1 is DFQATT and CDR2 is SNEGSKA (reference sequence). CDR3: CSARPRDVFTEAFF. The CDR3 DNA follows: TGCAGTGCTAGGCCGCGGGACGTATTCACTGAAGCTTTCTTT.

On this clonotype itself: At one of its ends the junction is not consistent with the germline gene, which may arise from a read error. The J gene is TRBJ2-5, the V gene TRBV9, with 7 bases identical to TRBD1. Germline CDR1 SGDLS, CDR2 YYNGEE. The CDR3 has 14 residues. CDR3: CASSVRGNEEIQYF. The DNA for the CDR3 is TGTGCCAGCAGCGTCAGGGGGAATGAAGAGATCCAGTACTTC.

This clonotype was seen only a few times. The gene calls are TRBV20-1 and TRBJ1-6; no definite D call. Deletions cut 4 bases from V and 5 bases from J, with 9 bases between. The CDR3 is 13 amino acids. CDR1 DFQATT and CDR2 SNEGSKA come from the germline V gene (reference sequence). The CDR3 loop is CSATGSNNSPLHF. Written as DNA, the CDR3 is TGCAGTGCTACAGGTTCCAATAATTCACCCCTCCACTTT.

This clonotype was seen repeatedly, ten times or more. The chain employs TRBV2 and TRBJ2-1; no clear D. Germline V gene lookup returns CDR1 SNHLY and CDR2 FYNNEI. The CDR3 has 15 amino acids. V was pared by 1 base and J by 0 bases, with 7 bases between. CDR3 loop: CASSEGRSSYNEQFF. CDR3 DNA: TGTGCCAGCAGTGAAGGGCGGAGCTCCTACAATGAGCAGTTCTTC.

This clonotype was observed a few times. Possible read error: a much larger clone is one base away. V is TRBV12-3 or TRBV12-4 and J is TRBJ2-3; 8 bases align to TRBD2. The CDR3 totals 14 residues. The CDR3 DNA reads TGTGACAGCAGTTTAGCGCGGGGGGCAGATACGCAGTATTTT. This codes for CDSSLARGADTQYF.

This clonotype was recorded a few times. The chain carries TRBV6-1 and TRBJ2-7, with D possibly matching TRBD2 (6 bases). Germline loops: CDR1 MNHNS, CDR2 SASEGT. Deletions cut 11 bases from V and 2 bases from J, with 19 bases between. The CDR3 covers 14 residues. CDR3 nucleotides: TGTGCCCTATCGGGGCCGGGACTGGCCTACGAGCAGTACTTC. It yields the protein CALSGPGLAYEQYF.

Of note for this clonotype: A read error may produce the germline difference seen at one junction end. The chain recombines TRBV2 with TRBJ1-2; no reliable D call. Per the germline V gene, CDR1 is SNHLY and CDR2 is FYNNEI. CDR3 length equals 14 residues. Here the CDR3 reads CAGSEVRSGYGYTF. CDR3 nucleotides: TGTGCCGGCAGTGAGGTCAGATCCGGCTATGGCTACACCTTC.

The gene calls are TRBV18 and TRBJ1-2; unclear D gene. From germline, CDR1 is KGHSH and CDR2 LQKENI. The CDR3 has 14 amino acids. V was shortened by 1 base and J by 7 bases, with 13 bases between the two germline ends. The DNA for the CDR3 is TGTGCCAGCTCACCACGGGAGATGGTTCGTGGCTACACCTTC. It translates to CASSPREMVRGYTF. Drawing the rest from reference TRBV18 and TRBJ1-2, the complete variable domain is NAGVMQNPRHLVRRRGQEARLRCSPMKGHSHVYWYRQLPEEGLKFMVYLQKENIIDESGMPKERFSAEFPKEGPSILRIQQVVRGDSAAYFCASSPREMVRGYTFGSGTRLTVV.

The table lists this clonotype with many counts. The gene calls are TRBV12-3 or TRBV12-4 and TRBJ2-3, with 8 bases matching TRBD2. The CDR3 loop spans 15 amino acids. V shed 6 bases and J 1 base; nucleotides not matched to a gene: 6. The CDR3 loop is CASSYPAGGTDTQYF. As DNA, the CDR3 is TGTGCCAGCAGCTATCCAGCGGGGGGCACAGATACGCAGTATTTT.